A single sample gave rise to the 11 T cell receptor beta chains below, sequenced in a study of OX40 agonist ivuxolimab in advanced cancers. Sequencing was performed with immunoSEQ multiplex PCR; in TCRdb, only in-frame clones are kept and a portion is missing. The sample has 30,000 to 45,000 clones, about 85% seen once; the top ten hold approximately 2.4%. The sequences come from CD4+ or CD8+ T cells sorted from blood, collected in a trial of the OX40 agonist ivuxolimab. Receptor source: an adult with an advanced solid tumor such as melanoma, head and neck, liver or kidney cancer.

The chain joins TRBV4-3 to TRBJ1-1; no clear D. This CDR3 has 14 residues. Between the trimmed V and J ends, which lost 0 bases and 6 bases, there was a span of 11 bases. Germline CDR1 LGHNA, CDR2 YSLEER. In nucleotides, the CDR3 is TGCGCCAGCAGCCAAGATTTAGGTGGTGCTGAAGCTTTCTTT. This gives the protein CASSQDLGGAEAFF.

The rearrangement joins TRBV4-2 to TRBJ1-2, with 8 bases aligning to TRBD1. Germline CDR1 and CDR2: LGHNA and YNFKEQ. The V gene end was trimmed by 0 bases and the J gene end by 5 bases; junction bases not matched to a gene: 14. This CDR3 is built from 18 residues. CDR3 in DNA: TGTGCCAGCAGCCAAGAGGCAGGGGGCTTCACACAGTTATATGGCTACACCTTC. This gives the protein CASSQEAGGFTQLYGYTF.

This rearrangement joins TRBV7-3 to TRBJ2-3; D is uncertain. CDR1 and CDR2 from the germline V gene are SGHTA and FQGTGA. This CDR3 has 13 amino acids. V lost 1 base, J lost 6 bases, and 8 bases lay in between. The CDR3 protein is CASSLNLADTQYF. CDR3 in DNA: TGTGCCAGCAGCTTAAATCTGGCGGATACGCAGTATTTT.

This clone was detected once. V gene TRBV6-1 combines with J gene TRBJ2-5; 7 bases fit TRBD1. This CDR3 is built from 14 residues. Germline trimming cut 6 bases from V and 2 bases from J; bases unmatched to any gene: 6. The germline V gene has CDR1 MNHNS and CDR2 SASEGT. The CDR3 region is CASRQGSGQETQYF. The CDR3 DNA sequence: TGTGCCAGCAGACAGGGGTCGGGGCAAGAGACCCAGTACTTC.

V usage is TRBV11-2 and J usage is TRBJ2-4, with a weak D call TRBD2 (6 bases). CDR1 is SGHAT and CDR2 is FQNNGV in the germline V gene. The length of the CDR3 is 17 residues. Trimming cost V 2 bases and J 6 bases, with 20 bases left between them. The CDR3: CASSLRKASEVPNIQYF. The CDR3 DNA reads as TGTGCCAGCAGCTTAAGGAAGGCTAGCGAGGTACCAAACATTCAGTACTTC.

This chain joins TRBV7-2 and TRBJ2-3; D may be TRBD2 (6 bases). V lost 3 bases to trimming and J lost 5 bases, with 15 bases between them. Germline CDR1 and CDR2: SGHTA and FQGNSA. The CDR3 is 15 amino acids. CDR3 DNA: TGTGCCAGCAGCTTGGAGGGGACCCATGGAGATACGCAGTATTTT. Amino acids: CASSLEGTHGDTQYF.

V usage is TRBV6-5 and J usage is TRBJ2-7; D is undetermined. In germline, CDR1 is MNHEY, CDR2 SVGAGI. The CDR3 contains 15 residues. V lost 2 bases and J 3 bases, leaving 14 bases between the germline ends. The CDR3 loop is CASSYRAGANYEQYF. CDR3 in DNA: TGTGCCAGCAGTTACCGGGCAGGCGCTAACTACGAGCAGTACTTC.

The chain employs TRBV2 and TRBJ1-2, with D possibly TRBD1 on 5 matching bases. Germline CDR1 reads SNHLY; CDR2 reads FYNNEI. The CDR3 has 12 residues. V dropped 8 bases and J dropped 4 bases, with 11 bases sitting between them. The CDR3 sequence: CASRAQGYGYTF. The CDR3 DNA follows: TGTGCCAGCCGAGCCCAGGGCTATGGCTACACCTTC. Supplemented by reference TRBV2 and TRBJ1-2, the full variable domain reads EPEVTQTPSHQVTQMGQEVILRCVPISNHLYFYWYRQILGQKVEFLVSFYNNEISEKSEIFDDQFSVERPDGSNFTLKIRSTKLEDSAMYFCASRAQGYGYTFGSGTRLTVV.

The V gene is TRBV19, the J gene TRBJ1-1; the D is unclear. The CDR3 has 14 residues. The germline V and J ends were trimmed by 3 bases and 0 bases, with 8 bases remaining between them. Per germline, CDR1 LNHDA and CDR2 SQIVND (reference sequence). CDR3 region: CASSISGMNTEAFF. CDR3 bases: TGTGCCAGTAGTATTAGCGGGATGAACACTGAAGCTTTCTTT.

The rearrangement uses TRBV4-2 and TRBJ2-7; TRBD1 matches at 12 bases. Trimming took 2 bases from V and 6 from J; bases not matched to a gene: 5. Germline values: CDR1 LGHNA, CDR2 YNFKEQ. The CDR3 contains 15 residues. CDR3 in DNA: TGTGCCAGCAGCCAACCGGGACAGGGGGCGGGCGAGCAGTACTTC. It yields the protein CASSQPGQGAGEQYF.

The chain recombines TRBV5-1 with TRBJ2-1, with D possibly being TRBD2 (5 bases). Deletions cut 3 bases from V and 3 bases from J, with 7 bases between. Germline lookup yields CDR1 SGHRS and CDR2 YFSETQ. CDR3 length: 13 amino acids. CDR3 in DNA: TGCGCCAGCAGCTGGGCGGGCTACAATGAGCAGTTCTTC. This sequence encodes CASSWAGYNEQFF.